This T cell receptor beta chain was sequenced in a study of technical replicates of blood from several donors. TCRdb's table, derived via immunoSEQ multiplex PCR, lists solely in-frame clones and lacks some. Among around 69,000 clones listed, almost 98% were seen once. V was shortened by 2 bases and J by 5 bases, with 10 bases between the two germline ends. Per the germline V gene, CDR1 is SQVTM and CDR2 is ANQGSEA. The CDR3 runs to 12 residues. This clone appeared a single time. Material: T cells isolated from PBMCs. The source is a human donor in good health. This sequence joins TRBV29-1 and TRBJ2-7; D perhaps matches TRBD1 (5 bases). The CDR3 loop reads CSVEWGNNEQYF. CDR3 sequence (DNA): TGCAGCGTTGAATGGGGCAACAACGAGCAGTACTTC.